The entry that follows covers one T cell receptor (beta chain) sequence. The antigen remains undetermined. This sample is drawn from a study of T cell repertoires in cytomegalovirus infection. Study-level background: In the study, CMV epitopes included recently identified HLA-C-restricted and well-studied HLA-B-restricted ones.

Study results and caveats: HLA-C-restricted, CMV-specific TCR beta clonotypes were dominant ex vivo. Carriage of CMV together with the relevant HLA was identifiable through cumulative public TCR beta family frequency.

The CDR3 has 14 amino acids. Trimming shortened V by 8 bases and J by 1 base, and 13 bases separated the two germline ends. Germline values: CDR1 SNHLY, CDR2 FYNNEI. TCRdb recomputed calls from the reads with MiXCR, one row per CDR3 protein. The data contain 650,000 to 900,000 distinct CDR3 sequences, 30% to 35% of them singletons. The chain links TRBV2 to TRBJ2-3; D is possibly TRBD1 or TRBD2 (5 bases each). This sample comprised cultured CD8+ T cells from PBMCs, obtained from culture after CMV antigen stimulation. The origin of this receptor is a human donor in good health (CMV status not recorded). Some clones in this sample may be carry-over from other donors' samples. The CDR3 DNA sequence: TGTGCCAGCGCTTGGGGGAAAGGCACAGATACGCAGTATTTT. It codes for CASAWGKGTDTQYF.